One and the same sample provided the 3 T cell receptor beta chains below, sequenced in a study of CD8+ T cells in alopecia areata. As for treatment: oral pan-JAK inhibitor, 5-10 mg twice daily. Following extraction, RNA underwent reverse transcription to cDNA, which served as the sequencing template. Some clones are missing from TCRdb's copy, which holds only in-frame ones; the method was immunoSEQ multiplex PCR. In the table there are roughly 200,000 clones, about 60% of which are singletons. Sequenced here: CD8+ T cells sorted from blood, sampled at week 24, from a patient treated with tofacitinib. The receptors here all came from a human donor with alopecia areata.

The V and J genes are TRBV7-8 and TRBJ2-7; 7 nucleotides agree with TRBD1. The CDR3 length is 15 residues. Trimming at V came to 2 bases and at J to 7 bases, leaving 11 bases not matched to a gene. The germline gives CDR1 SGHVS, CDR2 FQNEAQ. CDR3 in DNA: TGTGCCAGCAGCTTACCAGGGGGTGGGCTCTTAGAGCAGTACTTC. This gives the protein CASSLPGGGLLEQYF.

The chain is built from TRBV7-9 and TRBJ1-5; 8 bases align to TRBD1. CDR1 is SEHNR and CDR2 is FQNEAQ in the germline V gene (reference sequence). The CDR3 covers 11 residues. J was trimmed by 13 bases and V by 5 bases; bases with no gene match: 4. The CDR3 sequence: CASSDGQGQHF. CDR3 DNA sequence: TGTGCCAGCAGCGACGGACAGGGTCAGCATTTT.

J is TRBJ2-2 and V is TRBV4-1; TRBD1 matches 11 bases. The J segment lost 6 bases and the V segment lost 2 bases, leaving 5 bases of the junction unmatched. Germline CDR1 MGHRA, CDR2 YSYEKL. This CDR3 region has 16 residues. The CDR3 nucleotides are TGCGCCAGCAGCCAAACGAGGACAGGGGGCCCCGGGGAGCTGTTTTTT. Translating gives CASSQTRTGGPGELFF.